This record looks at one T cell receptor beta chain sequence and its context. Its antigen is not known. With a J-beta primer mix and a sample-barcoded 5' primer, a second PCR ran 7 to 11 cycles. TCRdb recomputed calls from the 5' RACE reads with MiXCR, one row per CDR3 protein. The repertoire holds nearly 1 million distinct CDR3 sequences, roughly half seen once, with 20% to 25% in the top ten. This entry is derived from a study of blood T cells in healthy people across ages. CDR3 length equals 15 residues. V lost 6 bases and J 5 bases, leaving 17 bases between the germline ends. CDR1 and CDR2 (germline): MDHEN, SYDVKM. Regarding the study as a whole: Unsorted PBMC material precluded a definitive naive versus antigen-experienced comparison.

This chain joins TRBV28 and TRBJ1-5, with D unclear. The receptor was isolated from a woman aged 60-75 years in good health. Source material: blood. Here the CDR3 reads CASSPSGRRDQPQHF. In DNA, the CDR3 is TGTGCCAGCAGCCCATCGGGCAGAAGAGATCAGCCCCAGCATTTT.